The 21 T cell receptor beta chains presented below share a single source sample, sequenced in a study of CD8 T cells in Susac syndrome. cDNA came from roughly 0.53 to 1 ug RNA primed by random hexamers. One entry per CDR3 protein results from TCRdb running MiXCR on the immunoSEQ multiplex PCR reads. This table holds 95,000 to 150,000 distinct CDR3 sequences, around 94% found once. The specimen sequenced was CD8+ T cells from PBMCs. Source of these receptors: a human donor with Susac syndrome.

This chain uses TRBV2 with TRBJ2-3; 7 bases are a match to TRBD1. J lost 6 bases, V lost 6 bases, and 3 bases had no gene match. Germline CDR1 is SNHLY and CDR2 is FYNNEI. CDR3 size: 12 residues. CDR3 loop: CASRDRSDTQYF. Here the CDR3 DNA reads TGTGCCAGCAGGGACAGGTCGGATACGCAGTATTTT.

The chain joins TRBV18 to TRBJ2-3; unclear D gene. The CDR3 consists of 15 residues. Germline CDR1 and CDR2: KGHSH and LQKENI. Trimming took 0 bases from V and 0 from J, leaving 7 bases between them. In DNA form, the CDR3 reads TGTGCCAGCTCACCACCATCCGCAAGCACAGATACGCAGTATTTT. It translates to CASSPPSASTDTQYF.

CDR3 amino acids: CSDVEAASGSTYNEQFF. The CDR3 nucleotides are TGCAGTGACGTAGAGGCGGCTAGCGGGTCTACCTACAATGAGCAGTTCTTC. The chain is built from TRBV20-1 and TRBJ2-1; 8 bases fit TRBD2. The length of the CDR3 is 17 residues. Germline lookup yields CDR1 DFQATT and CDR2 SNEGSKA (reference sequence). J lost 2 bases, V lost 7 bases, and 16 bases had no gene match.

The chain uses TRBV3-1 and TRBJ1-5; a possible D gene is TRBD1 (5 bases). The CDR3 contains 16 residues. With 4 bases removed from V and 1 base from J, the gap between germline ends came to 14 bases. Germline CDR1 is LGHDT and CDR2 is YNNKEL (reference sequence). The CDR3 reads CASSPRAGGSNQPQHF. The CDR3, as DNA: TGTGCCAGCAGCCCTCGGGCCGGGGGGAGCAATCAGCCCCAGCATTTT.

The chain carries TRBV4-1 and TRBJ2-2, with 8 nucleotides matching TRBD1. This CDR3 spans 18 amino acids. Germline V CDR1 and CDR2: MGHRA, YSYEKL. V gave up 3 bases and J gave up 5 bases; unmatched junction bases: 14. The CDR3 coding sequence is TGCGCCAGCAGCCAGGACAGGGCGGACAGGGCAAGGACCGGGGAGCTGTTTTTT. Translating gives CASSQDRADRARTGELFF.

The V gene is TRBV4-1, the J gene TRBJ1-2; 7 bases map to TRBD1. Germline V gene lookup returns CDR1 MGHRA and CDR2 YSYEKL. The ends lost 2 bases at V and 4 bases at J; junction bases unmatched: 10. The CDR3 runs to 16 residues. The CDR3 DNA follows: TGCGCCAGCAGCCAAACCCCCGGGACAGTGTCCTATGGCTACACCTTC. It specifies CASSQTPGTVSYGYTF.

The chain combines TRBV28 with TRBJ2-5; TRBD1 matches 8 bases. The germline CDR1 and CDR2 sequences are MDHEN and SYDVKM. After removal of 2 bases from V and 4 bases from J, the junction contained 3 bases not matched to a gene. The CDR3 loop spans 14 amino acids. The CDR3 loop reads CASSLQGARETQYF. Written as DNA, the CDR3 is TGTGCCAGCAGTTTACAGGGGGCGAGAGAGACCCAGTACTTC.

Here the CDR3 reads CSVVLRLAGGNEQFF. CDR3 sequence (DNA): TGCAGCGTTGTGCTCAGGCTAGCGGGAGGGAATGAGCAGTTCTTC. The chain uses TRBV29-1 and TRBJ2-1, with 12 bases lining up with TRBD2. Unmatched junction bases numbered 8, after V lost 4 bases and J lost 7 bases. This CDR3 is 15 amino acids long. The germline V gene has CDR1 SQVTM and CDR2 ANQGSEA.

This clonotype was counted once. V is TRBV18 and J is TRBJ1-4; D gene unclear. With 3 bases removed from V and 8 bases from J, the gap between germline ends came to 4 bases. Looked up from germline, CDR1 is KGHSH and CDR2 is LQKENI. The CDR3 is 11 amino acids. CDR3 nucleotides: TGTGCCAGCTCACCGGGGGAAAAACTGTTTTTT. Its translation is CASSPGEKLFF.

The gene calls are TRBV20-1 and TRBJ2-1, with TRBD2 identical over 7 bases. Germline-derived CDR1 and CDR2 are DFQATT and SNEGSKA (reference sequence). The CDR3 runs 15 residues. V trimming: 3 bases; J trimming: 0 bases; junction bases outside the gene matches: 5. CDR3 region: CSARSLAVSYNEQFF. In DNA form, the CDR3 reads TGCAGTGCTAGGTCCCTAGCGGTCTCCTACAATGAGCAGTTCTTC.

The rearrangement uses TRBV12-3 or TRBV12-4 and TRBJ2-7; 11 bases map to TRBD2. The CDR3 runs 15 residues. Unmatched junction bases numbered 4, after V lost 4 bases and J lost 2 bases. CDR3 bases: TGTGCCAGCAGTTCCCTAGCGGGGGGTACCTACGAGCAGTACTTC. Amino acids: CASSSLAGGTYEQYF.

V gene TRBV7-9 combines with J gene TRBJ1-1; D uncertain. The CDR3 consists of 15 residues. Germline V gene lookup returns CDR1 SEHNR and CDR2 FQNEAQ (reference sequence). With 5 bases removed from V and 3 bases from J, the gap between germline ends came to 16 bases. The DNA of the CDR3 is TGTGCCAGCAGCCCTAACGCCGGTACGGACACTGAAGCTTTCTTT. Its translation: CASSPNAGTDTEAFF. The variable domain in full, with the rest retrieved from reference TRBV7-9 and TRBJ1-1, is DTGVSQNPRHKITKRGQNVTFRCDPISEHNRLYWYRQTLGQGPEFLTYFQNEAQLEKSRLLSDRFSAERPKGSFSTLEIQRTEQGDSAMYLCASSPNAGTDTEAFFGQGTRLTVV.

V gene TRBV4-3 combines with J gene TRBJ2-1; D is unclear. The length of the CDR3 is 16 residues. The V end was cut by 1 base, the J end by 0 bases, with 10 bases between. Per germline, CDR1 LGHNA and CDR2 YSLEER. This CDR3 reads CASSQGPSDSYNEQFF. CDR3 coding DNA: TGCGCCAGCAGCCAAGGGCCATCTGACTCCTACAATGAGCAGTTCTTC.

This chain links TRBV27 with TRBJ2-5; 8 nucleotides line up with TRBD1. The CDR3 totals 15 residues. Germline CDR1 is MNHEY and CDR2 is SMNVEV (reference sequence). J gave up 5 bases and V 10 bases, and 15 bases lay outside the gene matches. The CDR3 nucleotides read TGTGCCACAGGGCGGTGGCAGGGGGCGTGGGAGACCCAGTACTTC. It specifies CATGRWQGAWETQYF.

The V and J genes are TRBV28 and TRBJ1-5; no definite D call. V was pared by 7 bases and J by 3 bases, with 16 bases between. The CDR3 runs to 15 residues. Per germline, CDR1 MDHEN and CDR2 SYDVKM. CDR3 amino acids: CASTVAGIVNQPQHF. CDR3 DNA: TGTGCCAGCACCGTGGCAGGTATTGTCAATCAGCCCCAGCATTTT.

V and J are TRBV30 and TRBJ1-1; D is unclear. CDR1 is GTSNPN and CDR2 is SVGIG in the germline V gene (reference sequence). Deletions cut 2 bases from V and 1 base from J, with 11 bases between. This CDR3 is built from 14 residues. CDR3 region: CAWSSGFPNTEAFF. In DNA, the CDR3 is TGTGCCTGGAGTTCGGGGTTTCCGAACACTGAAGCTTTCTTT.

This chain joins TRBV13 and TRBJ2-3; the match to TRBD2 covers 12 bases. The trim removed 3 bases at V and 4 bases at J, leaving 11 bases unmatched. The CDR3 spans 18 residues. The V gene's germline CDR1 is PRHDT and CDR2 FYEKMQ (reference sequence). CDR3 region: CASSFGTSGPWGPDTQYF. The CDR3 DNA sequence: TGTGCCAGCAGCTTCGGGACTAGCGGGCCCTGGGGTCCAGATACGCAGTATTTT. The complete variable domain, with remaining parts taken from reference TRBV13 and TRBJ2-3, reads AAGVIQSPRHLIKEKRETATLKCYPIPRHDTVYWYQQGPGQDPQFLISFYEKMQSDKGSIPDRFSAQQFSDYHSELNMSSLELGDSALYFCASSFGTSGPWGPDTQYFGPGTRLTVL.

CDR3 sequence (DNA): TGCGCCAGCAAAGGTTGGGTGAGTTCCAATGAGCAGTTCTTC. Its protein product is CASKGWVSSNEQFF. The chain uses TRBV4-1 and TRBJ2-1; no definite D call. V gave up 7 bases and J gave up 6 bases, with 16 bases separating them. Germline V lookup: CDR1 MGHRA, CDR2 YSYEKL. This CDR3 comprises 14 residues.

The chain uses TRBV12-3 or TRBV12-4 and TRBJ1-3, with D tentatively TRBD1 (5 bases). The CDR3 is made up of 16 amino acids. With 9 bases removed from V and 1 base from J, the gap between germline ends came to 19 bases. CDR3 nucleotide sequence: TGTGCCAGTCTCTCCGGGACGTTCGTGTCTGGAAACACCATATATTTT. Translated: CASLSGTFVSGNTIYF.

The chain couples TRBV2 to TRBJ2-3; 8 bases agree with TRBD2. J was trimmed by 2 bases and V by 2 bases; bases with no gene match: 6. This CDR3 contains 16 residues. Per the germline V gene, CDR1 is SNHLY and CDR2 is FYNNEI. CDR3 in amino acids: CASSEIGTSATDTQYF. CDR3 nucleotides: TGTGCCAGCAGTGAAATAGGGACTAGTGCCACAGATACGCAGTATTTT.

This sequence joins TRBV15 and TRBJ2-5; 9 nucleotides align to TRBD2. Germline V gene sequence: CDR1 LNHNV, CDR2 YYDKDF (reference sequence). The CDR3 has 16 amino acids. With 5 bases clipped from V and 4 bases from J, the junction kept 11 bases outside the gene matches. CDR3 nucleotides: TGTGCCACCAGCGGGGGTGTAGCGGGGGATGGAGAGACCCAGTACTTC. Its protein product is CATSGGVAGDGETQYF.